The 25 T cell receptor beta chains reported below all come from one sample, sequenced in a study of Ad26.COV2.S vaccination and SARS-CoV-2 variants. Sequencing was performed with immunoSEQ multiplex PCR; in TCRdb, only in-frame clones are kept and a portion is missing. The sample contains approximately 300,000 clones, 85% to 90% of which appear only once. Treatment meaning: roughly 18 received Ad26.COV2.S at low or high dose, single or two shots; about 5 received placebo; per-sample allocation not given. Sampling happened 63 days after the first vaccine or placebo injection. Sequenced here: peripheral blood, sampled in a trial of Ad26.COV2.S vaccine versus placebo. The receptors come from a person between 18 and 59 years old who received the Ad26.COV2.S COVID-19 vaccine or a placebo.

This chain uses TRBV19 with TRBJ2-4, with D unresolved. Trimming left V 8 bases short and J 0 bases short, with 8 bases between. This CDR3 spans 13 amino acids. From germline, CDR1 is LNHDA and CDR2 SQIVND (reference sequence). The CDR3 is CASGSQAKNIQYF. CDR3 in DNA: TGTGCCAGTGGTTCACAAGCCAAAAACATTCAGTACTTC.

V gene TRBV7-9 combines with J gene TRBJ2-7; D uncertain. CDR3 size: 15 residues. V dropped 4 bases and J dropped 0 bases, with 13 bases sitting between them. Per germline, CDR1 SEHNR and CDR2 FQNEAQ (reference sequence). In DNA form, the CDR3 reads TGTGCCAGCAGCTCATGGGCCGTGAGCTCCTACGAGCAGTACTTC. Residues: CASSSWAVSSYEQYF.

CDR3 protein: CASSLLRTDTQYF. CDR3 coding DNA: TGTGCCAGCAGTCTACTCCGCACAGATACGCAGTATTTT. V gene TRBV6-4 combines with J gene TRBJ2-3; D is unresolved. CDR1 is MRHNA and CDR2 is SNTAGT in the germline V gene. The CDR3 totals 13 residues. V lost 5 bases, J lost 1 base, and 7 bases lay in between.

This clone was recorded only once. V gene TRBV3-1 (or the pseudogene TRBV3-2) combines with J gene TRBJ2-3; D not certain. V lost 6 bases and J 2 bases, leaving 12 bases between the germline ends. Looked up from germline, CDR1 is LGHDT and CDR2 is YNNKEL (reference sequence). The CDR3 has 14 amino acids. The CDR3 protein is CASRPQWSTDTQYF. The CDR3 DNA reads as TGTGCCAGCAGGCCCCAATGGTCCACAGATACGCAGTATTTT.

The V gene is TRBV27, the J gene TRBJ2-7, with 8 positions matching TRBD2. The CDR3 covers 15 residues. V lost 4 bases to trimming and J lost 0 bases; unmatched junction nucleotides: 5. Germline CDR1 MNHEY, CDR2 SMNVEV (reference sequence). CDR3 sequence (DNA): TGTGCCAGCAGTTCCCCCCGGGGGGGCTCCTACGAGCAGTACTTC. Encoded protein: CASSSPRGGSYEQYF.

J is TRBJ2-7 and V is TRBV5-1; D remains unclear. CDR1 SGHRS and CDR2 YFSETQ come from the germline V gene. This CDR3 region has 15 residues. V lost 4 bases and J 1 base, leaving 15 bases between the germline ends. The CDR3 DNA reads TGCGCCAGCAGCCCCTCCGGTGACTCGTCCTACGAGCAGTACTTC. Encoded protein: CASSPSGDSSYEQYF.

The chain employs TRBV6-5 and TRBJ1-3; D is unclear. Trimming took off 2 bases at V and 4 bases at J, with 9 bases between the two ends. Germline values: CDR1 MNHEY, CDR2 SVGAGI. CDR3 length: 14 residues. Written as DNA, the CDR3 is TGTGCCAGCAGTTACATCGGAGCCGGAAACACCATATATTTT. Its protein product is CASSYIGAGNTIYF.

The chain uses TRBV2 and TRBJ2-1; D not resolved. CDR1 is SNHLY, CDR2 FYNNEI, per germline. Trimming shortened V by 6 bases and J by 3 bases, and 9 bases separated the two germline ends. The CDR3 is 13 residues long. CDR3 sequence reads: CASRTGNYNEQFF. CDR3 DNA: TGTGCCAGCAGGACTGGTAACTACAATGAGCAGTTCTTC. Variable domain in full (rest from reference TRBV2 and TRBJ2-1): EPEVTQTPSHQVTQMGQEVILRCVPISNHLYFYWYRQILGQKVEFLVSFYNNEISEKSEIFDDQFSVERPDGSNFTLKIRSTKLEDSAMYFCASRTGNYNEQFFGPGTRLTVL.

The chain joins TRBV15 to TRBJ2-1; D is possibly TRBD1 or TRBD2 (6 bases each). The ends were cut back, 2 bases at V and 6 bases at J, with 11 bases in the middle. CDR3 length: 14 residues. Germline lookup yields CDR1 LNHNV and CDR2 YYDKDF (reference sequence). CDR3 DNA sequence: TGTGCCACCAGCAGACGGAAGGGGGGCAATGAGCAGTTCTTC. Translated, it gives CATSRRKGGNEQFF.

CDR3: CASSRGAGAYNEQFF. The CDR3 DNA reads TGTGCCAGCAGCCGCGGAGCGGGGGCCTACAATGAGCAGTTCTTC. The J gene is TRBJ2-1, the V gene TRBV3-1 (or the pseudogene TRBV3-2); 8 nucleotides line up with TRBD2. V lost 4 bases and J lost 2; bases outside the gene matches: 4. Germline V gene lookup returns CDR1 LGHDT and CDR2 YNNKEL (reference sequence). The CDR3 has 15 residues.

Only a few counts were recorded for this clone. The CDR3 DNA is TGTGGGTGGGGCGGTAAGGGCAATCAGCCCCAGCATTTT. Translated: CGWGGKGNQPQHF. The V gene is TRBV30, the J gene TRBJ1-5; D perhaps matches TRBD1 (5 bases). In germline, CDR1 is GTSNPN, CDR2 SVGIG (reference sequence). This CDR3 contains 13 residues.

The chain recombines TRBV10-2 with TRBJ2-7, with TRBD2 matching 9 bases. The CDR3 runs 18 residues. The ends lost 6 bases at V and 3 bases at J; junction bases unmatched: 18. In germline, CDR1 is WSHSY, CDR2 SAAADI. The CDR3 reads CASSRGVTSGTRYYEQYF. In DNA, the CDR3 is TGCGCCAGCAGCCGAGGGGTGACTAGCGGAACCCGTTACTACGAGCAGTACTTC.

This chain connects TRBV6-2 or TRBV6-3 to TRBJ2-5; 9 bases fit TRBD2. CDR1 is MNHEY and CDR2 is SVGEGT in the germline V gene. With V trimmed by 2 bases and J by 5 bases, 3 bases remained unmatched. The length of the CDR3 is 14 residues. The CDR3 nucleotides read TGTGCCAGCAGTTACCCAGGGACTAGCGAGACCCAGTACTTC. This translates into CASSYPGTSETQYF.

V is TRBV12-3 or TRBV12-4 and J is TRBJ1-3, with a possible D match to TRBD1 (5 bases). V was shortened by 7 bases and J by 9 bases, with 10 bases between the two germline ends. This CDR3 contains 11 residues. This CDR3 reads CASNQGSTIYF. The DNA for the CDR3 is TGTGCCAGCAACCAGGGTTCCACCATATATTTT.

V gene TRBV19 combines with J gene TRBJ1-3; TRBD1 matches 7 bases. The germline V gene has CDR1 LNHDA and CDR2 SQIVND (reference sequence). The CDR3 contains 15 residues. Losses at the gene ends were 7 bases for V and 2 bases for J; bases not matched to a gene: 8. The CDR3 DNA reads TGTGCCAGTACCATACAGGGACAGCCTGGAAACACCATATATTTT. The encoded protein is CASTIQGQPGNTIYF.

CDR3 residues: CASSGGLGNYNEQFF. CDR3 in DNA: TGCGCCAGCAGCGGTGGACTGGGAAACTACAATGAGCAGTTCTTC. The chain joins TRBV5-1 to TRBJ2-1; weak D call: TRBD2 (5 bases). V lost 4 bases to trimming and J lost 3 bases, with 14 bases between them. Germline V gives CDR1 SGHRS, CDR2 YFSETQ. This CDR3 is built from 15 residues.

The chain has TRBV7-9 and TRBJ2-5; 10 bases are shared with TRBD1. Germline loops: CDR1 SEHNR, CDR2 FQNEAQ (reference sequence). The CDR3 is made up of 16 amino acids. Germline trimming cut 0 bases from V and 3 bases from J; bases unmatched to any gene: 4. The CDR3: CASSLAGTGVKETQYF. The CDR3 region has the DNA TGTGCCAGCAGCTTAGCGGGGACAGGGGTTAAAGAGACCCAGTACTTC. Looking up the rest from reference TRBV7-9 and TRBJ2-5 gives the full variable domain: DTGVSQNPRHKITKRGQNVTFRCDPISEHNRLYWYRQTLGQGPEFLTYFQNEAQLEKSRLLSDRFSAERPKGSFSTLEIQRTEQGDSAMYLCASSLAGTGVKETQYFGPGTRLLVL.

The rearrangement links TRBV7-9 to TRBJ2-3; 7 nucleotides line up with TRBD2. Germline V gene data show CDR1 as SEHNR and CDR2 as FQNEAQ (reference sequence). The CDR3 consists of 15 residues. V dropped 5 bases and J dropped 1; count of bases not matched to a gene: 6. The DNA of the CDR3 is TGTGCCAGCAGCCAACAGCGGGGCGGCACAGATACGCAGTATTTT. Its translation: CASSQQRGGTDTQYF.

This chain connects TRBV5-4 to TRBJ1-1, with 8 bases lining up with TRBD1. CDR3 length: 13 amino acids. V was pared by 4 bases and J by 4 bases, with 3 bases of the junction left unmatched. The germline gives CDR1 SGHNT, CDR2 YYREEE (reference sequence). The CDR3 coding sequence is TGTGCCAGCAGCCAGGACAGGGTCACTGAAGCTTTCTTT. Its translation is CASSQDRVTEAFF.

CDR3 residues: CASSRRQGEDTQYF. The DNA for the CDR3 is TGTGCCAGCTCACGCCGACAGGGGGAAGATACGCAGTATTTT. The chain joins TRBV18 to TRBJ2-3; 9 bases line up with TRBD1. This CDR3 spans 14 amino acids. CDR1 and CDR2 from the germline V gene are KGHSH and LQKENI. J gave up 5 bases and V 4 bases, and 4 bases lay outside the gene matches. The full variable domain, with the rest looked up from reference TRBV18 and TRBJ2-3, is NAGVMQNPRHLVRRRGQEARLRCSPMKGHSHVYWYRQLPEEGLKFMVYLQKENIIDESGMPKERFSAEFPKEGPSILRIQQVVRGDSAAYFCASSRRQGEDTQYFGPGTRLTVL.

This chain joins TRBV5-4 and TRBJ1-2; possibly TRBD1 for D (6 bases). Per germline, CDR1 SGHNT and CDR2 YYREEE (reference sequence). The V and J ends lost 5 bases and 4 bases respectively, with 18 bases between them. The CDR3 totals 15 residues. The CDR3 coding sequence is TGTGCCAGCAGACTGAACAACGACAGGTCCTATGGCTACACCTTC. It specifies CASRLNNDRSYGYTF.

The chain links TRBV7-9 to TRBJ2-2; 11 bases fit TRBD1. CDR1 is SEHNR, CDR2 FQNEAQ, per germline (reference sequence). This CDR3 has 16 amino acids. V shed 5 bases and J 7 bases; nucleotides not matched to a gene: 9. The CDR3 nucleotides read TGTGCCAGCAGCCCCAATGGACAGGGGGCGAGCGGGGAGCTGTTTTTT. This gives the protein CASSPNGQGASGELFF. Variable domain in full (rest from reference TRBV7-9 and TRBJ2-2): DTGVSQNPRHKITKRGQNVTFRCDPISEHNRLYWYRQTLGQGPEFLTYFQNEAQLEKSRLLSDRFSAERPKGSFSTLEIQRTEQGDSAMYLCASSPNGQGASGELFFGEGSRLTVL.

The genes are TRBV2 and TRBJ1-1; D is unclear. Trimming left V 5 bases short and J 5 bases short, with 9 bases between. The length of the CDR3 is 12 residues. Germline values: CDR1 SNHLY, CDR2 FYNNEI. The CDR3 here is CASSYTGTEAFF. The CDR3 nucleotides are TGTGCCAGCAGTTACACTGGAACTGAAGCTTTCTTT.

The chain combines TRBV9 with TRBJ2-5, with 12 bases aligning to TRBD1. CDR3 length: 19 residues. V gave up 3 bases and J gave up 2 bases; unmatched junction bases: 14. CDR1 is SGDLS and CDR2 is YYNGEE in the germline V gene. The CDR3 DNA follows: TGTGCCAGCAGCGCCGGGACAGGGGGCTCAAGGGCTAGGCAAGAGACCCAGTACTTC. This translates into CASSAGTGGSRARQETQYF.

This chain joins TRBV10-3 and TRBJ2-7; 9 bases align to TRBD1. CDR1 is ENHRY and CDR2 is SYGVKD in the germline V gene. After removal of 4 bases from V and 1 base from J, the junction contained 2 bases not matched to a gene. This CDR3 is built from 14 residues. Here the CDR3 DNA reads TGTGCCATCAGTGGGGACAGGGTATCCTACGAGCAGTACTTC. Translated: CAISGDRVSYEQYF.